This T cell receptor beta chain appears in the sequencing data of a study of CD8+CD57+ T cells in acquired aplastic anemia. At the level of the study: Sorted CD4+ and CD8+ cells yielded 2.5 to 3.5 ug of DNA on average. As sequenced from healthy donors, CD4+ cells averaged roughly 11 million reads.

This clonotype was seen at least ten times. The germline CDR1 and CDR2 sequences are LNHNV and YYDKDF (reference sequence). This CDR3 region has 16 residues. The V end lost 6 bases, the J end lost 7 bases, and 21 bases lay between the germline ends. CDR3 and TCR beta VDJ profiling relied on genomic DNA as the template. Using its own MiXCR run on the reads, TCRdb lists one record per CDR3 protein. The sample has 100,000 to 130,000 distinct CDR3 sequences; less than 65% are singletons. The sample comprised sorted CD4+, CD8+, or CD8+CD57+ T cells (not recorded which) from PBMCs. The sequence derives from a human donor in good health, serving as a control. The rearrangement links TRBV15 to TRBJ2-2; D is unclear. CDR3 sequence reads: CATSDTFPGRYGELFF. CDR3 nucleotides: TGTGCCACCAGTGACACTTTCCCGGGTCGGTACGGGGAGCTGTTTTTT.